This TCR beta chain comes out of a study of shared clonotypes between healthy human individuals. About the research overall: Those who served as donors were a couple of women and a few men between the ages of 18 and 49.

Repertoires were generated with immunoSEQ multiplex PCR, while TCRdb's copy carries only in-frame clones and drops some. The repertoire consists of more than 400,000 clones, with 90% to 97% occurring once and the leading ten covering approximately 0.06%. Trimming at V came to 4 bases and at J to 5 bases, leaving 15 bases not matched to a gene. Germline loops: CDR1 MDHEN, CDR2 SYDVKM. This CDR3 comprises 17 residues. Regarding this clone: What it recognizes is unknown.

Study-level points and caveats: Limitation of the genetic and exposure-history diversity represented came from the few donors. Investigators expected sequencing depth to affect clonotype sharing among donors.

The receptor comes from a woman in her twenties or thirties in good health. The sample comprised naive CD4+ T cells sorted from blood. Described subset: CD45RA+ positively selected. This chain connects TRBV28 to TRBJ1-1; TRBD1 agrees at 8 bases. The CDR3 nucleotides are TGTGCCAGCAGTTCCAGCGGGACAGGACACCCCTCGACTGAAGCTTTCTTT. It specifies CASSSSGTGHPSTEAFF.